A single sample is the source of the 7 T cell receptor beta chains below, sequenced in a study of cytomegalovirus exposure and HLA in healthy donors. Profiling relied on immunoSEQ multiplex PCR, and the TCRdb table lists in-frame clones only, not all of them. The sample lists 150,000 to 200,000 clones, roughly 86% occurring once. Sequencing was done on a sample of PBMCs. The receptors were sampled from a woman aged 18-30 years in good health and CMV-seropositive.

The CDR3 DNA reads TGTGCCAGCAGCAAACCCGGGACAGGGGGTGATACGCAGTATTTT. This encodes CASSKPGTGGDTQYF. The chain is built from TRBV21-1 and TRBJ2-3; the DNA was not compared with TRBD1, the D call given in the table. TRBV21-1 is classified as a pseudogene. The CDR3 has 15 residues.

The V gene is TRBV7-9, the J gene TRBJ2-1; maybe TRBD1 (7 bases). V lost 5 bases and J lost 2, with 10 bases in between. CDR1 and CDR2 (germline): SEHNR, FQNEAQ (reference sequence). This CDR3 comprises 14 residues. This chain's CDR3 is CASSRGTAYNEQFF. The CDR3 nucleotides read TGTGCCAGCAGCCGGGGGACAGCCTACAATGAGCAGTTCTTC.

The V and J genes are TRBV9 and TRBJ2-1; 7 positions agree with TRBD2. This CDR3 comprises 16 residues. CDR1 is SGDLS, CDR2 YYNGEE, per germline. With V trimmed by 4 bases and J by 3 bases, 10 bases remained unmatched. CDR3 in amino acids: CASSSQTGLLYNEQFF. CDR3 in DNA: TGTGCCAGCAGCTCCCAAACGGGACTACTCTACAATGAGCAGTTCTTC.

The chain links TRBV7-9 to TRBJ1-5; no firm D call. V was shortened by 5 bases and J by 6 bases, with 8 bases between the two germline ends. The V gene's germline CDR1 is SEHNR and CDR2 FQNEAQ (reference sequence). This CDR3 comprises 12 residues. The CDR3 is CASSPAGQPQHF. CDR3 nucleotides: TGTGCCAGCAGCCCTGCAGGTCAGCCCCAGCATTTT.

This chain joins TRBV7-9 and TRBJ2-1; 14 bases fit TRBD2. The CDR3 extends over 15 amino acids. CDR1 and CDR2 from the germline V gene are SEHNR and FQNEAQ (reference sequence). Trimming cost V 5 bases and J 10 bases; bases outside gene matches: 7. The CDR3 nucleotides are TGTGCCAGCAGCGACGGGACTAGCGGGAGTGACGAGCAGTTCTTC. Translating it yields CASSDGTSGSDEQFF.

The rearrangement uses TRBV27 and TRBJ2-7; 10 nucleotides agree with TRBD1. CDR1 is MNHEY, CDR2 SMNVEV, per germline (reference sequence). Trimming removed 5 bases from V and 6 bases from J; junction bases left unmatched: 7. This CDR3 comprises 14 residues. CDR3 loop: CASSPGTGDSEQYF. Written as DNA, the CDR3 is TGTGCCAGCAGTCCCGGGACAGGGGACTCCGAGCAGTACTTC.

The rearrangement joins TRBV4-3 to TRBJ1-4, with a weak D call TRBD1 (6 bases). The CDR3 runs to 15 residues. Germline loops: CDR1 LGHNA, CDR2 YSLEER. V lost 8 bases and J 0 bases, leaving 13 bases between the germline ends. CDR3 loop: CASRRRDTTNEKLFF. The DNA for the CDR3 is TGCGCCAGCCGCCGACGGGACACAACTAATGAAAAACTGTTTTTT.